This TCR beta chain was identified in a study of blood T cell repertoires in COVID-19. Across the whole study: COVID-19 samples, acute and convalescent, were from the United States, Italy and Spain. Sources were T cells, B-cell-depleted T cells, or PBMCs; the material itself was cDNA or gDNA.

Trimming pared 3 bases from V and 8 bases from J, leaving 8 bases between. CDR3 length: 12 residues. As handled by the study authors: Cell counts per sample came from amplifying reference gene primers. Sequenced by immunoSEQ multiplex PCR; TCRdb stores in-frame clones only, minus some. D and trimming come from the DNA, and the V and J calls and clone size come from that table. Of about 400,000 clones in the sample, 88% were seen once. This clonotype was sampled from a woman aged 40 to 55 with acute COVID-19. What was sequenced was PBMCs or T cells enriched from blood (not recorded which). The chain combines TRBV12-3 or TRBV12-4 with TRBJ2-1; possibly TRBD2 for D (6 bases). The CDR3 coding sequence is TGTGCCAGCAGTTTCTGGGGGGATGAGCAGTTCTTC. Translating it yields CASSFWGDEQFF.